This is a list of T cell receptor beta chains from one sample in a study of human T cells and chemical hapten exposure. MiXCR, run by TCRdb on the RACE reads, gives a single entry per CDR3 protein. This sample has roughly 200,000 distinct CDR3 sequences, with more than 20% found just once. The input for sequencing was whole blood, taken in connection with sensitization to the hapten diphenylcyclopropenone (DPC). These TCRs come from a woman aged 45-65 years with alopecia areata. Some clones in this sample may be carry-over from other donors' samples. Each CDR3 is given with its conserved first and last residue. A D gene is named only where the DNA matches it firmly. Clone size is not always given. Where it is, it says once, few, many or a class for expanded clones.

clone size	D gene	V gene	J gene	CDR3 protein	CDR3 DNA
.	.	TRBV20-1	TRBJ1-5	CSARGHNQPQHF	TGCAGTGCTAGAGGACACAATCAGCCCCAGCATTTT
few	.	TRBV28	TRBJ2-5	CASSLLGRQETQYF	TGTGCCAGCAGCCTCCTAGGCAGACAAGAGACCCAGTACTTC
few	.	TRBV2	TRBJ2-3	CASRERMYRTDTQYF	TGTGCCAGCAGGGAGAGAATGTACCGCACAGATACGCAGTATTTT
.	.	TRBV18	TRBJ1-2	CASSPVPTVTANYGYTF	TGTGCCAGCTCACCAGTTCCAACCGTGACAGCTAACTATGGCTACACCTTC
.	TRBD1	TRBV6-1	TRBJ1-1	CASSATGGLSEAFF	TGTGCCAGCAGTGCCACAGGGGGCTTATCTGAAGCTTTCTTT
few	.	TRBV5-1	TRBJ1-2	CASSTAQENYGYTF	TGCGCCAGCAGCACTGCCCAGGAGAACTATGGCTACACCTTC
.	.	TRBV27	TRBJ1-1	CASRRGGRPSPEAFF	TGTGCCAGCAGGAGGGGGGGTCGACCGTCTCCTGAAGCTTTCTTT
.	.	TRBV7-2	TRBJ2-5	CASSFNGGGETQYF	TGTGCCAGCAGCTTTAACGGGGGTGGAGAGACCCAGTACTTC
few	.	TRBV10-2	TRBJ1-6	CASREGGAPLHF	TGCGCCAGCAGGGAGGGTGGGGCACCCCTCCACTTT
few	TRBD2	TRBV20-1	TRBJ2-3	CSARTLAGGSTDTQYF	TGCAGTGCTAGAACACTAGCGGGAGGCTCCACAGATACGCAGTATTTT
.	.	TRBV20-1	TRBJ2-1	CSASDFYNEQFF	TGCAGTGCTAGTGACTTCTACAATGAGCAGTTCTTC
once	.	TRBV5-6	TRBJ2-1	CASSLLRGARGNEQFF	TGTGCCAGCAGCTTGTTACGGGGGGCGCGGGGCAATGAGCAGTTCTTC
.	TRBD1	TRBV19	TRBJ2-1	CASSSGTEVSEQFF	TGTGCCAGTAGTTCCGGGACAGAAGTCAGTGAGCAGTTCTTC
many	.	TRBV7-7	TRBJ2-7	CASSPSRGGEQYF	TGTGCTAGCAGCCCTTCCAGGGGGGGGGAGCAGTACTTC
.	.	TRBV29-1	TRBJ2-1	CSAETETYNEQFF	TGCAGCGCGGAGACAGAAACCTACAATGAGCAGTTCTTC
few	.	TRBV6-1	TRBJ1-5	CASSTTGDQPQHF	TGTGCCAGCAGTACTACCGGGGATCAGCCCCAGCATTTT
.	.	TRBV3-1	TRBJ1-2	CASSPTGHAGAGYTF	TGTGCCAGCAGCCCGACAGGCCACGCGGGTGCAGGCTACACCTTC
.	TRBD1	TRBV20-1	TRBJ2-5	CSAVPGQGNGETQYF	TGCAGTGCAGTCCCGGGACAGGGGAATGGAGAGACCCAGTACTTC
.	TRBD1	TRBV9	TRBJ1-2	CASSPSTGAERGYTF	TGTGCCAGCAGTCCCTCGACAGGGGCTGAGAGAGGCTACACCTTC
.	TRBD2	TRBV28	TRBJ2-1	CASSLGRGLAGGYEQFF	TGTGCCAGCAGTTTGGGCAGGGGCCTAGCGGGAGGTTATGAGCAGTTCTTC
many	.	TRBV12-3/TRBV12-4	TRBJ1-4	CASTRTGRLEKLFF	TGTGCCAGCACCCGAACAGGGAGGTTGGAAAAACTGTTTTTT
.	.	TRBV12-3/TRBV12-4	TRBJ1-2	CASNPPAGDYGYTF	TGTGCCAGCAATCCCCCGGCAGGGGACTATGGCTACACCTTC
few	.	TRBV6-5	TRBJ1-2	CASSPSRESTYGYTF	TGTGCCAGCAGTCCCTCAAGGGAATCGACCTATGGCTACACCTTC
.	.	TRBV12-2	TRBJ2-1	CASRLAGRSSYNEQFF	TGTGCAAGTCGCTTAGCAGGCCGGAGCTCCTACAATGAGCAGTTCTTC
.	TRBD2	TRBV20-1	TRBJ2-7	CSARVLAGEQYF	TGCAGTGCTAGAGTACTAGCGGGGGAGCAGTACTTC
.	TRBD2	TRBV20-1	TRBJ2-3	CSAPQGLAGPNTQYF	TGCAGTGCACCGCAAGGACTAGCGGGACCCAATACGCAGTATTTT
few	.	TRBV5-1	TRBJ2-7	CASSLALGGISYEQYF	TGCGCCAGCAGCTTGGCCCTCGGGGGAATCTCCTACGAGCAGTACTTC
few	.	TRBV20-1	TRBJ2-1	CSAGTRPGTRIEQFF	TGCAGTGCTGGAACAAGACCCGGGACTCGGATCGAGCAGTTCTTC
once	.	TRBV9	TRBJ2-5	CASSVASTRQETQYF	TGTGCCAGCAGCGTAGCCTCGACTAGACAAGAGACCCAGTACTTC
many	.	TRBV29-1	TRBJ2-3	CSVGQGTDTQYF	TGCAGCGTTGGACAGGGCACAGATACGCAGTATTTT
many	TRBD2	TRBV5-1	TRBJ2-1	CASSLAPAGGPYEQFF	TGCGCCAGCAGCTTGGCCCCAGCGGGAGGGCCTTATGAGCAGTTCTTC
.	TRBD1	TRBV28	TRBJ2-7	CASLGQGPYEQYF	TGTGCCAGCCTTGGACAGGGCCCCTACGAGCAGTACTTC
.	TRBD2	TRBV5-1	TRBJ2-5	CASSLGLAGAETQYF	TGCGCCAGCAGCCTCGGACTAGCGGGAGCGGAGACCCAGTACTTC
.	TRBD1	TRBV12-5	TRBJ1-2	CASGFQGEKYYGYTF	TGTGCTAGTGGTTTCCAGGGGGAGAAATACTATGGCTACACCTTC
many	TRBD2	TRBV20-1	TRBJ2-1	CSASDTLADNEQFF	TGCAGTGCTAGCGATACCCTAGCGGACAATGAGCAGTTCTTC
few	TRBD2	TRBV20-1	TRBJ2-7	CSASRLALSYEQYF	TGCAGTGCTAGCCGACTAGCGCTCTCCTACGAGCAGTACTTC
.	TRBD2	TRBV9	TRBJ2-1	CASSLGLERANEQFF	TGTGCCAGCAGCCTGGGACTAGAAAGGGCCAATGAGCAGTTCTTC
.	.	TRBV11-2	TRBJ1-2	CASSSSPANYGYTF	TGTGCCAGCAGCTCCTCGCCAGCAAACTATGGCTACACCTTC
.	TRBD1	TRBV3-1	TRBJ1-2	CASSSLDRAGGYTF	TGTGCCAGCAGCTCCTTGGACAGGGCCGGCGGCTACACCTTC
.	.	TRBV7-2	TRBJ2-1	CASSRRGGRTYNEQFF	TGTGCCAGCAGCCGTAGAGGGGGTCGCACCTACAATGAGCAGTTCTTC
.	TRBD1	TRBV12-3/TRBV12-4	TRBJ2-1	CASSPGQGYNEQFF	TGTGCCAGCAGCCCGGGACAGGGTTACAATGAGCAGTTCTTC
.	.	TRBV7-3	TRBJ2-7	CASSLSVHSYEQYF	TGTGCCAGCAGCTTATCAGTTCACTCCTACGAGCAGTACTTC
.	TRBD1	TRBV20-1	TRBJ1-6	CSAREGARGTGDSPLHF	TGCAGTGCTAGAGAGGGAGCACGGGGAACAGGGGATTCACCCCTCCACTTT
.	.	TRBV12-3/TRBV12-4	TRBJ2-4	CASSSTDLAKNIQYF	TGTGCCAGCAGTTCCACGGACTTAGCCAAAAACATTCAGTACTTC